The T cell receptor (beta chain) described here comes from a study of blood T cell repertoires in COVID-19. This CDR3 contains 13 residues. With 3 bases removed from V and 6 bases from J, the gap between germline ends came to 9 bases. Assay: immunoSEQ multiplex PCR; the TCRdb copy retains only in-frame clones and omits some. Here the sample spans a few hundred thousand clones, about 85% being singletons. The chain carries TRBV12-3 or TRBV12-4 and TRBJ1-5; no definite D call. Sequenced material: peripheral blood. This receptor was obtained from a human donor with COVID-19, enrolled during active disease. The donor label of this sample is uncertain. The CDR3 loop is CASSFGEAQPQHF. CDR3 DNA: TGTGCCAGCAGTTTTGGTGAGGCTCAGCCCCAGCATTTT.